This TCR beta chain came from a study of blood T cell repertoires in COVID-19. Overall study context: Both acute and convalescent COVID-19 samples were obtained from the United States, Italy and Spain. T cells, B-cell-depleted T cells, or PBMCs provided the cDNA or gDNA that served as material.

TCRdb's copy holds only in-frame clones and misses some; the assay was immunoSEQ multiplex PCR. The profile covers approximately 170,000 clones, with roughly 77% appearing a single time and about a tenth taken by the ten largest. CDR3 size: 15 residues. Germline V gene data show CDR1 as SGHTA and CDR2 as FQGNSA. V lost 3 bases and J lost 2, with 12 bases in between. This TCR came from a human donor in a cohort sampled during active COVID-19. The specimen sequenced was peripheral blood. This chain connects TRBV7-2 to TRBJ2-3; no clear D gene. The CDR3 spells CASSFLAVPTDTQYF. CDR3 in DNA: TGTGCCAGCAGCTTCTTGGCAGTACCCACAGATACGCAGTATTTT.